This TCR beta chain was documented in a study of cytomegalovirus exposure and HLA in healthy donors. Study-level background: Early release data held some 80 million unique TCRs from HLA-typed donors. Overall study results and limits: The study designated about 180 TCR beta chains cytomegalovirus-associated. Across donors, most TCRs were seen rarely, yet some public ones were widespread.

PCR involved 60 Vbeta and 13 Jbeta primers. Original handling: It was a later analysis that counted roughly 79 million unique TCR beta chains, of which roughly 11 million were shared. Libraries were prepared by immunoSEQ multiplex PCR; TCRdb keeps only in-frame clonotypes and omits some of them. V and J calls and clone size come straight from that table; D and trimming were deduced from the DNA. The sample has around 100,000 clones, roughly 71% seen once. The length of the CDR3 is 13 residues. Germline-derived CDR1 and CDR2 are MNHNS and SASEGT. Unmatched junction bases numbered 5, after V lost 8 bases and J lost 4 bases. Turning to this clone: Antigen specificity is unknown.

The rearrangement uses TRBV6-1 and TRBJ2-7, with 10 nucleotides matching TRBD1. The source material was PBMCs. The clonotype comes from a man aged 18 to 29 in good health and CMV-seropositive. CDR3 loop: CASPGTGEYEQYF. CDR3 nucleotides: TGTGCCAGCCCCGGGACAGGGGAATACGAGCAGTACTTC.